What follows are 26 T cell receptor beta chains derived from one specimen sequenced in a study of blood T cell repertoires in COVID-19. Some clones are missing from TCRdb's copy, which holds only in-frame ones; the method was immunoSEQ multiplex PCR. The sample includes 100,000 to 150,000 clones, 70% to 90% of them seen just once. The sequencing sample was made of peripheral blood. The source of these receptors is a woman aged 80 or older with acute or convalescent COVID-19.

This chain links TRBV7-3 with TRBJ1-2; 9 positions agree with TRBD1. This CDR3 is 14 amino acids long. The trim removed 4 bases at V and 6 bases at J, leaving 6 bases unmatched. CDR1 is SGHTA, CDR2 FQGTGA, per germline. The CDR3 DNA is TGTGCCAGCAGCTCCGGACAGGGGTCGCATGGCTACACCTTC. As protein: CASSSGQGSHGYTF.

CDR3 in amino acids: CASSDTHRAGELFF. CDR3 DNA sequence: TGTGCCAGCAGTGACACCCATCGGGCCGGGGAGCTGTTTTTT. The chain combines TRBV6-4 with TRBJ2-2; no clear D gene. CDR1 and CDR2 from the germline V gene are MRHNA and SNTAGT. V dropped 2 bases and J dropped 6 bases, with 10 bases sitting between them. This CDR3 comprises 14 residues.

The V and J genes are TRBV6-5 and TRBJ1-5, with D tentatively TRBD1 (6 bases). The V end was cut by 10 bases, the J end by 7 bases, with 23 bases between. The germline gives CDR1 MNHEY, CDR2 SVGAGI. This CDR3 region has 15 residues. The CDR3, as DNA: TGTGCCACCTGGGAGGGGGGGCTGTCGAGACAGCCCCAGCATTTT. Amino acid sequence: CATWEGGLSRQPQHF.

CDR3: CASSTHGRANEKLFF. The CDR3 nucleotides read TGTGCCAGCAGCACGCATGGCAGGGCCAATGAAAAACTGTTTTTT. The genes are TRBV21-1 and TRBJ1-4; the D call of TRBD1 is as the table states it, not checked on the DNA. TRBV21-1 is given as a pseudogene. The CDR3 consists of 15 residues.

This clone was detected once. The chain carries TRBV10-3 and TRBJ2-7; TRBD2 aligns across 9 bases. Germline-derived CDR1 and CDR2 are ENHRY and SYGVKD. CDR3 size: 12 residues. V gave up 10 bases and J gave up 7 bases; unmatched junction bases: 8. This CDR3 reads CATGREGQEQYF. The CDR3 nucleotides read TGTGCCACGGGGCGGGAGGGGCAAGAGCAGTACTTC.

This chain uses TRBV10-1 with TRBJ2-3; 9 bases are a match to TRBD2. The CDR3 contains 15 residues. V lost 0 bases and J lost 6; bases outside the gene matches: 4. Germline V lookup: CDR1 WNHNN, CDR2 SYGVQD (reference sequence). CDR3 sequence (DNA): TGCGCCAGCAGTGAGTCGGTACTAGCGGGTGATACGCAGTATTTT. Translating gives CASSESVLAGDTQYF.

The chain links TRBV4-1 to TRBJ2-5; D is ambiguous. CDR3 length: 11 amino acids. Germline V gene sequence: CDR1 MGHRA, CDR2 YSYEKL. V shed 3 bases and J shed 7 bases, with 6 bases lying between them. CDR3 sequence reads: CASSQAGTQYF. The CDR3 nucleotides are TGCGCCAGCAGCCAGGCAGGGACCCAGTACTTC.

The J gene is TRBJ2-7, the V gene TRBV7-3, with 7 nucleotides matching TRBD1. CDR1 is SGHTA and CDR2 is FQGTGA in the germline V gene. The CDR3 extends over 12 amino acids. With 4 bases clipped from V and 6 bases from J, the junction kept 3 bases outside the gene matches. DNA of the CDR3: TGTGCCAGCAGCTCCCACAGGGGCGAGCAGTACTTC. It codes for CASSSHRGEQYF.

The rearrangement links TRBV5-1 to TRBJ1-2; the D gene is possibly TRBD1 (6 bases). The length of the CDR3 is 15 residues. CDR1 and CDR2 (germline): SGHRS, YFSETQ. Deletions cut 0 bases from V and 4 bases from J, with 13 bases between. In nucleotides, the CDR3 is TGCGCCAGCAGCTTGGCAGGGGAAGTGACCTATGGCTACACCTTC. Translating gives CASSLAGEVTYGYTF. Variable domain in full (rest from reference TRBV5-1 and TRBJ1-2): KAGVTQTPRYLIKTRGQQVTLSCSPISGHRSVSWYQQTPGQGLQFLFEYFSETQRNKGNFPGRFSGRQFSNSRSEMNVSTLELGDSALYLCASSLAGEVTYGYTFGSGTRLTVV.

The rearrangement links TRBV5-6 to TRBJ2-1; 13 bases fit TRBD2. Trimming took 2 bases from V and 4 from J; bases not matched to a gene: 3. The germline V gene encodes CDR1 SGHDT and CDR2 YYEEEE. The CDR3 runs to 16 residues. Here the CDR3 reads CASSLGGLAGYNEQFF. In DNA form, the CDR3 reads TGTGCCAGCAGCTTAGGGGGACTAGCGGGATACAATGAGCAGTTCTTC.

The chain combines TRBV28 with TRBJ2-2; 8 positions agree with TRBD1. J was trimmed by 2 bases and V by 4 bases; bases with no gene match: 3. CDR1 and CDR2 from the germline V gene are MDHEN and SYDVKM. The CDR3 is 15 residues long. The CDR3 DNA reads TGTGCCAGCAGTTCAGGGGGCCAAAACACCGGGGAGCTGTTTTTT. Protein product: CASSSGGQNTGELFF.

The chain couples TRBV4-1 to TRBJ2-1, with 10 bases identical to TRBD2. CDR1 and CDR2 (germline): MGHRA, YSYEKL. This CDR3 is 16 amino acids long. The V gene end was trimmed by 0 bases and the J gene end by 9 bases; junction bases not matched to a gene: 8. CDR3: CASSQDASGRAGEQFF. The CDR3 DNA reads as TGCGCCAGCAGCCAAGATGCGAGCGGGAGGGCAGGTGAGCAGTTCTTC.

In its sample, this clone was seen a few times. The V gene is TRBV29-1, the J gene TRBJ2-4, with 9 bases that match TRBD1. J gave up 1 base and V 7 bases, and 14 bases lay outside the gene matches. Germline loops: CDR1 SQVTM, CDR2 ANQGSEA. This CDR3 spans 17 amino acids. The CDR3 loop reads CSASQGAGVAAKNIQYF. The CDR3 DNA reads TGCAGCGCCTCACAGGGGGCGGGAGTCGCGGCCAAAAACATTCAGTACTTC.

This rearrangement joins TRBV27 to TRBJ2-1, with D possibly TRBD1 on 6 matching bases. CDR1 MNHEY and CDR2 SMNVEV come from the germline V gene (reference sequence). CDR3 length: 13 amino acids. Trimming pared 7 bases from V and 1 base from J, leaving 8 bases between. This CDR3 reads CASKGGSYNEQFF. In DNA, the CDR3 is TGTGCCAGCAAAGGGGGATCCTACAATGAGCAGTTCTTC.

The chain joins TRBV19 to TRBJ1-4; 10 nucleotides agree with TRBD1. The CDR3 runs 14 residues. CDR1 and CDR2 from the germline V gene are LNHDA and SQIVND (reference sequence). The junction had 1 base not matched to a gene; V was cut back by 3 bases and J by 6 bases. The CDR3: CASSMGTGDEKLFF. The CDR3 DNA reads TGTGCCAGTAGTATGGGGACAGGGGATGAAAAACTGTTTTTT.

The count of this clone is one. The rearrangement links TRBV6-5 to TRBJ1-6; 8 nucleotides agree with TRBD1. The trim removed 4 bases at V and 7 bases at J, leaving 3 bases unmatched. Germline CDR1 MNHEY, CDR2 SVGAGI. The CDR3 runs 14 residues. The CDR3: CASSWTGLNSPLHF. CDR3 bases: TGTGCCAGCAGTTGGACAGGGTTAAATTCACCCCTCCACTTT.

The V call is TRBV29-1, the J call TRBJ2-7; 10 bases line up with TRBD1. The length of the CDR3 is 13 residues. Losses at the gene ends were 6 bases for V and 0 bases for J; bases not matched to a gene: 2. Looked up from germline, CDR1 is SQVTM and CDR2 is ANQGSEA. The CDR3 reads CSVGTGDSYEQYF. The CDR3 region has the DNA TGCAGCGTGGGGACAGGGGACTCCTACGAGCAGTACTTC.

This clone was recorded once. The chain uses TRBV4-3 and TRBJ2-7; a possible D gene is TRBD2 (5 bases). Germline CDR1 and CDR2: LGHNA and YSLEER. This CDR3 contains 16 residues. V lost 0 bases to trimming and J lost 3 bases, with 15 bases between them. CDR3 sequence (DNA): TGCGCCAGCAGCCAAGATGCCGGAGGCCGCGTCTACGAGCAGTACTTC. Protein: CASSQDAGGRVYEQYF.

The chain couples TRBV7-9 to TRBJ1-2; 10 bases fit TRBD1. The length of the CDR3 is 13 residues. Germline V CDR1 and CDR2: SEHNR, FQNEAQ (reference sequence). J gave up 8 bases and V 5 bases, and 5 bases lay outside the gene matches. In nucleotides, the CDR3 is TGTGCCAGCAGCGCCGGACAGGGGGGCGGCTACACCTTC. Translated: CASSAGQGGGYTF.

The chain links TRBV2 to TRBJ1-3; no clear D gene. CDR3 size: 14 residues. Germline-derived CDR1 and CDR2 are SNHLY and FYNNEI. Trimming shortened V by 4 bases and J by 2 bases, and 9 bases separated the two germline ends. CDR3 coding DNA: TGTGCCAGCAGTGTAATACAGACTGGAAACACCATATATTTT. Its protein is CASSVIQTGNTIYF.

The rearrangement links TRBV7-2 to TRBJ2-7; 7 nucleotides line up with TRBD2. This CDR3 is built from 13 residues. Germline values: CDR1 SGHTA, CDR2 FQGNSA. V shed 0 bases, J shed 6 bases, and the junction held 2 bases outside the gene matches. CDR3 nucleotides: TGTGCCAGCAGCTTAGCGGGGGGGGTCGAGCAGTACTTC. Its protein is CASSLAGGVEQYF.

This chain uses TRBV10-2 with TRBJ2-3, with 9 bases aligning to TRBD2. Germline V gene data show CDR1 as WSHSY and CDR2 as SAAADI. The J segment lost 1 base and the V segment lost 5 bases, leaving 7 bases of the junction unmatched. The CDR3 has 16 amino acids. CDR3 DNA: TGCGCCAGCAGTTCTAGCGGGATTGGTGGCACAGATACGCAGTATTTT. Translating gives CASSSSGIGGTDTQYF.

The chain is built from TRBV9 and TRBJ1-1; D possibly corresponds to TRBD1 (6 bases). The CDR3 is 14 residues long. Trimming shortened V by 2 bases and J by 7 bases, and 15 bases separated the two germline ends. Germline V CDR1 and CDR2: SGDLS, YYNGEE. CDR3: CASSVVQTGGEAFF. CDR3 sequence (DNA): TGTGCCAGCAGCGTCGTGCAGACAGGAGGTGAAGCTTTCTTT.

The V gene is TRBV7-8, the J gene TRBJ2-3, with D perhaps matching TRBD2 (6 bases). The CDR3 extends over 15 amino acids. With 3 bases removed from V and 11 bases from J, the gap between germline ends came to 21 bases. CDR1 is SGHVS and CDR2 is FQNEAQ in the germline V gene. CDR3 sequence (DNA): TGTGCCAGCAGCTTTCTCTCTAAGGGAGGTGTCGGGCAGTATTTT. This encodes CASSFLSKGGVGQYF.

The chain links TRBV24-1 to TRBJ2-4; weak D call: TRBD2 (5 bases). This CDR3 has 15 amino acids. Deletions cut 3 bases from V and 0 bases from J, with 8 bases between. Germline CDR1 KGHDR, CDR2 SFDVKD. The CDR3 sequence is CATSDPREAKNIQYF. DNA of the CDR3: TGTGCCACCAGTGATCCGAGGGAAGCCAAAAACATTCAGTACTTC.

Comments on this clone: Other DNA sequences in the same sample also yield this CDR3. The J gene is TRBJ1-5, the V gene TRBV3-1 (or the pseudogene TRBV3-2); no reliable D call. The CDR3 has 13 residues. V was clipped by 0 bases and J by 3 bases, with 3 bases between them. From germline, CDR1 is LGHDT and CDR2 YNNKEL (reference sequence). The CDR3 DNA sequence: TGTGCCAGCAGCCAAGACATCAATCAGCCCCAGCATTTT. It is translated as CASSQDINQPQHF.